These 23 T cell receptor beta chains share one sample of origin, sequenced in a study of T-cell memory formation after mild COVID-19. Via MiXCR, TCRdb re-called the 5' RACE reads, giving one row per CDR3 protein. The table lists 350,000 or so distinct CDR3 sequences, around 13% of them singletons, with roughly 23% in the top ten. The material sequenced was PBMCs or a T cell subset sorted from them (not recorded which). All receptors come from a man aged 18-30 years who had mild COVID-19 (a few samples of this study predate the infection). Cell type and time point are not known.

This clonotype was observed at least ten times. The CDR3 nucleotides read TGCGCCAGCACCTCCCCGGAGGCCAGACAAGAGACCCAGTACTTC. It is translated as CASTSPEARQETQYF. The chain is built from TRBV5-1 and TRBJ2-5; weak D call: TRBD2 (5 bases). The germline CDR1 and CDR2 sequences are SGHRS and YFSETQ. The CDR3 is made up of 15 amino acids. Between the trimmed V and J ends, which lost 6 bases and 2 bases, there was a span of 17 bases.

The chain has TRBV6-5 and TRBJ1-6, with D perhaps matching TRBD1 (5 bases). CDR1 is MNHEY and CDR2 is SVGAGI in the germline V gene. Trimming removed 2 bases from V and 7 bases from J, with 12 bases in between. The CDR3 has 15 amino acids. CDR3 sequence (DNA): TGTGCCAGCAGTTACGAACGACAGCCAAATTCACCCCTCCACTTT. Translation gives CASSYERQPNSPLHF.

This clonotype was counted a few times. This sequence joins TRBV13 and TRBJ1-1; D may be TRBD1 (6 bases). CDR3 length equals 12 residues. Germline V gives CDR1 PRHDT, CDR2 FYEKMQ (reference sequence). V lost 5 bases and J lost 6, with 10 bases in between. CDR3 amino acids: CASSLRGSEAFF. In DNA form, the CDR3 reads TGTGCCAGCAGCCTCAGGGGATCTGAAGCTTTCTTT.

As to this clonotype: Given the absence of the conserved phenylalanine or tryptophan at the CDR3 end, a read error is likely. V usage is TRBV6-5 and J usage is TRBJ1-1; no definite D call. From germline, CDR1 is MNHEY and CDR2 SVGAGI. Trimming took 2 bases from V and 7 from J, leaving 8 bases between them. This CDR3 spans 12 amino acids. CDR3 sequence reads: CASSYGGSEAFL. CDR3 nucleotides: TGTGCCAGCAGTTACGGCGGCAGTGAAGCTTTCCTT.

This clonotype occurred a few times. The rearrangement uses TRBV9 and TRBJ2-2; no definite D call. CDR1 is SGDLS, CDR2 YYNGEE, per germline. The CDR3 extends over 16 amino acids. Trimming stripped 0 bases from V and 0 bases from J, with 9 bases between. The chain's CDR3 is CASSVASHTNTGELFF. The CDR3 DNA is TGTGCCAGCAGCGTAGCTTCCCATACGAACACCGGGGAGCTGTTTTTT.

The chain joins TRBV6-2 or TRBV6-3 to TRBJ2-2; D may be TRBD1 (5 bases). CDR3 length: 17 residues. Germline V gene sequence: CDR1 MNHEY, CDR2 SVGEGT. V shed 2 bases and J shed 1 base, with 14 bases lying between them. DNA of the CDR3: TGTGCCAGCAGTTACCCTTTGGAGACAGTGAACACCGGGGAGCTGTTTTTT. Protein: CASSYPLETVNTGELFF.

This chain uses TRBV7-3 with TRBJ2-1, with TRBD1 matching over 9 bases. Germline V lookup: CDR1 SGHTA, CDR2 FQGTGA. J was trimmed by 3 bases and V by 2 bases; bases with no gene match: 8. CDR3 length: 17 amino acids. The CDR3 loop reads CASSLAFGTGIYNEQFF. As DNA, the CDR3 is TGTGCCAGCAGCTTAGCCTTCGGGACAGGGATCTACAATGAGCAGTTCTTC.

The chain recombines TRBV20-1 with TRBJ2-7; TRBD1 aligns across 7 bases. CDR3 length: 14 residues. CDR1 is DFQATT and CDR2 is SNEGSKA in the germline V gene (reference sequence). V lost 5 bases, J lost 2 bases, and 9 bases stayed unmatched. CDR3 sequence reads: CSALQGFAPYEQYF. For the CDR3, the DNA is TGCAGTGCTCTACAGGGGTTTGCCCCCTACGAGCAGTACTTC.

This clonotype has more than one count but fewer than ten. The chain recombines TRBV11-2 with TRBJ2-4; no clear D. This CDR3 region has 13 residues. Per the germline V gene, CDR1 is SGHAT and CDR2 is FQNNGV. V was cut by 3 bases and J by 0 bases, with 3 bases left in between. DNA of the CDR3: TGTGCCAGCAGCTTTGTAGCCAAAAACATTCAGTACTTC. Translation gives CASSFVAKNIQYF.

This clonotype was seen a few times. The V gene is TRBV9, the J gene TRBJ2-1, with a weak D call TRBD2 (6 bases). This CDR3 region has 14 residues. Germline assignment: CDR1 SGDLS and CDR2 YYNGEE. V lost 0 bases, J lost 5 bases, and 9 bases lay in between. The CDR3 loop is CASSVGWGDNEQFF. CDR3 DNA: TGTGCCAGCAGCGTAGGATGGGGGGACAATGAGCAGTTCTTC.

The chain joins TRBV7-9 to TRBJ1-3; D ambiguous. CDR1 SEHNR and CDR2 FQNEAQ come from the germline V gene (reference sequence). V lost 5 bases and J 0 bases, leaving 17 bases between the germline ends. The CDR3 consists of 17 residues. This CDR3 reads CASSRVGRPSSGNTIYF. Here the CDR3 DNA reads TGTGCCAGCAGCCGCGTTGGTAGGCCCAGCTCTGGAAACACCATATATTTT.

This clonotype was picked up many times. This rearrangement joins TRBV7-2 to TRBJ2-4, with TRBD1 identical over 9 bases. This CDR3 is 14 amino acids long. Germline V gives CDR1 SGHTA, CDR2 FQGNSA. V lost 7 bases and J lost 5; bases outside the gene matches: 6. The CDR3 here is CASNPGQGQNIQYF. CDR3 DNA sequence: TGTGCCAGCAATCCGGGACAGGGACAAAACATTCAGTACTTC. Together with reference TRBV7-2 and TRBJ2-4, the CDR3 gives the full variable domain: GAGVSQSPSNKVTEKGKDVELRCDPISGHTALYWYRQSLGQGLEFLIYFQGNSAPDKSGLPSDRFSAERTGGSVSTLTIQRTQQEDSAVYLCASNPGQGQNIQYFGAGTRLSVL.

This clonotype has at least ten counts. The chain couples TRBV4-1 to TRBJ1-4, with D perhaps TRBD1 (5 bases). Per germline, CDR1 MGHRA and CDR2 YSYEKL. CDR3 length: 15 amino acids. With 2 bases removed from V and 3 bases from J, the gap between germline ends came to 10 bases. CDR3 DNA sequence: TGCGCCAGCAGCCAACCCGGGACCTCTAATGAAAAACTGTTTTTT. Amino acid sequence: CASSQPGTSNEKLFF.

This clonotype was counted between two and nine times. This chain uses TRBV12-3 or TRBV12-4 with TRBJ1-2; TRBD1 matches 9 bases. Trimming cost V 8 bases and J 1 base; bases outside gene matches: 8. The CDR3 loop spans 15 amino acids. The chain's CDR3 is CASWGWTGDNYGYTF. The CDR3 DNA reads TGTGCCAGCTGGGGCTGGACAGGGGATAACTATGGCTACACCTTC.

This clonotype was seen a few times. The chain carries TRBV9 and TRBJ2-3; D remains unclear. Germline-derived CDR1 and CDR2 are SGDLS and YYNGEE. Trimming took off 3 bases at V and 3 bases at J, with 5 bases between the two ends. The CDR3 contains 12 residues. The CDR3 is CASSGQTDTQYF. The CDR3 nucleotides read TGTGCCAGCAGCGGACAAACAGATACGCAGTATTTT.

This clonotype was recorded a few times. This chain joins TRBV5-4 and TRBJ2-5, with D perhaps being TRBD1 or TRBD2 (6 bases each). With 3 bases removed from V and 1 base from J, the gap between germline ends came to 22 bases. Germline CDR1 is SGHNT and CDR2 is YYREEE (reference sequence). The CDR3 has 18 amino acids. The CDR3 DNA is TGTGCCAGCAGCTCACTCATAGGCGGGACAACGCTCCAAGAGACCCAGTACTTC. Its protein product is CASSSLIGGTTLQETQYF.

This chain connects TRBV12-3 or TRBV12-4 to TRBJ1-2; D is undetermined. V was pared by 3 bases and J by 5 bases, with 10 bases between. The CDR3 has 13 amino acids. CDR3 in amino acids: CASSLSRVYGYTF. DNA of the CDR3: TGTGCCAGCAGTTTGTCGAGGGTTTATGGCTACACCTTC.

The CDR3 protein is CASSPPRGTGANVLTF. The CDR3 coding sequence is TGTGCCAGCAGTCCCCCGAGAGGGACTGGGGCCAACGTCCTGACTTTC. The chain links TRBV12-3 or TRBV12-4 to TRBJ2-6; D is perhaps TRBD2 (5 bases). The CDR3 spans 16 residues. Trimming cost V 5 bases and J 2 bases, with 13 bases left between them.

This clonotype has a handful of counts. The chain uses TRBV11-2 and TRBJ2-7, with TRBD1 matching over 9 bases. Unmatched junction bases numbered 1, after V lost 4 bases and J lost 6 bases. Germline assignment: CDR1 SGHAT and CDR2 FQNNGV. The length of the CDR3 is 12 residues. The CDR3 coding sequence is TGTGCCAGCAGCTGGGACAGGGTCGAGCAGTACTTC. Translated, it gives CASSWDRVEQYF.

This clonotype was observed a few times. The J gene is TRBJ2-5, the V gene TRBV5-1; D possibly corresponds to TRBD2 (5 bases). The CDR3 extends over 15 amino acids. Trimming shortened V by 6 bases and J by 4 bases, and 19 bases separated the two germline ends. Germline V gene data show CDR1 as SGHRS and CDR2 as YFSETQ. Here the CDR3 reads CASTEVPTNRETQYF. CDR3 in DNA: TGCGCCAGCACGGAGGTCCCCACCAACAGAGAGACCCAGTACTTC.

The V and J genes are TRBV5-6 and TRBJ2-1, with D possibly TRBD1 on 7 matching bases. Trimming took 4 bases from V and 8 from J, leaving 19 bases between them. The CDR3 is made up of 15 amino acids. Germline assignment: CDR1 SGHDT and CDR2 YYEEEE. Here the CDR3 DNA reads TGTGCCAGCAGCGACCCGGCAGGGGGGTTACATGAGCAGTTCTTC. Translating gives CASSDPAGGLHEQFF.

The CDR3 spells CASSPRRTGNTGELFF. CDR3 sequence (DNA): TGTGCCAGCAGCCCGCGGAGGACAGGGAACACCGGGGAGCTGTTTTTT. V and J are TRBV7-9 and TRBJ2-2, with TRBD1 matching over 7 bases. CDR1 and CDR2 from the germline V gene are SEHNR and FQNEAQ (reference sequence). V shed 5 bases, J shed 1 base, and the junction held 7 bases outside the gene matches. This CDR3 is 16 amino acids long.

This clonotype was observed at least ten times. The chain links TRBV5-1 to TRBJ2-5, with 11 bases lining up with TRBD1. The V gene's germline CDR1 is SGHRS and CDR2 YFSETQ. This CDR3 comprises 16 residues. The ends lost 5 bases at V and 5 bases at J; junction bases unmatched: 11. DNA for the CDR3: TGCGCCAGCAGTCCCGGGACAGGGGGATTCGGGGAGACCCAGTACTTC. It yields the protein CASSPGTGGFGETQYF.